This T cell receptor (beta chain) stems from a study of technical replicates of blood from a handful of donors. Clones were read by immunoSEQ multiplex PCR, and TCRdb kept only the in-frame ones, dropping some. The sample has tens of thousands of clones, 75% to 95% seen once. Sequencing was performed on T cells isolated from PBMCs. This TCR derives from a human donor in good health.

The CDR3 loop reads CASSLPEGWGNTGELFF. The CDR3 coding sequence is TGTGCCAGCAGTTTACCCGAGGGATGGGGGAACACCGGGGAGCTGTTTTTT. The V and J genes are TRBV28 and TRBJ2-2; TRBD2 might be the D (5 bases). Trimming removed 2 bases at V and 1 base at J, with 14 bases between. This CDR3 region has 17 residues. The germline CDR1 and CDR2 sequences are MDHEN and SYDVKM.